The clone carrying this TCR beta chain was observed a handful of times. Its antigen is unknown. This record belongs to a study of T-cell reconstitution after alpha-beta-depleted transplantation in children. Whole-study results and caveats: After transplant, at about two months, alpha-beta T cells were reportedly derived from several hundred expanded graft clones.

Unique molecular identifiers were incorporated during preparation of the TCRbeta library. TCRdb re-analysed the PCR reads in MiXCR, keeping a single row per CDR3 protein. The data hold 300,000 to 400,000 distinct CDR3 sequences, with around 16% observed a single time. The sample consisted of PBMCs, mostly from graft donor cells, taken 360 days after TCRalphabeta/CD19-depleted stem cell transplant. The clonotype was recovered from a male patient between 2 and 9 years old who had a stem cell transplant for acute lymphoblastic leukemia, so the T cells may come from the graft donor.

The CDR3, as DNA: TGCGCCAGCAGCTTGATGAGCGAGACCTCCTACGAGCAGTACTTC. It yields the protein CASSLMSETSYEQYF. The chain recombines TRBV5-1 with TRBJ2-7, with no clear D. This CDR3 is built from 15 residues. Per germline, CDR1 SGHRS and CDR2 YFSETQ. Trimming stripped 1 base from V and 0 bases from J, with 11 bases between.